The 17 T cell receptor beta chains below were found in one sample sequenced in a study of metastatic and nonmetastatic thyroid tumors. TCRdb redid the clone calls on the PCR reads using MiXCR. The data contain over 15,000 clones, around 28% of them singletons. Thyroid surgery had not been preceded by any treatment in any patient. The sequencing sample was made of tumor tissue. The receptors were sampled from a male donor with papillary thyroid cancer or a benign thyroid nodule (not recorded which). Some clones in this sample may be carry-over from other donors' samples.

This clone was seen once. The chain carries TRBV28 and TRBJ1-6, with 8 nucleotides matching TRBD1. With V trimmed by 6 bases and J by 9 bases, 7 bases remained unmatched. This CDR3 is built from 14 residues. CDR1 and CDR2 from the germline V gene are MDHEN and SYDVKM. This chain's CDR3 is CASSVTGAFSPLHF. As DNA, the CDR3 is TGTGCCAGCAGCGTGACAGGGGCCTTTTCACCCCTCCACTTT. The full variable domain, completed using reference TRBV28 and TRBJ1-6, is DVKVTQSSRYLVKRTGEKVFLECVQDMDHENMFWYRQDPGLGLRLIYFSYDVKMKEKGDIPEGYSVSREKKERFSLILESASTNQTSMYLCASSVTGAFSPLHFGNGTRLTVT.

This clone showed up just a few times. The V call is TRBV5-1, the J call TRBJ2-5, with a tentative D call TRBD2 (6 bases). CDR1 is SGHRS, CDR2 YFSETQ, per germline. The CDR3 runs 17 residues. V lost 2 bases to trimming and J lost 5 bases, with 22 bases between them. The CDR3 nucleotides read TGCGCCAGCAGCTTTGGCGCCGGGGAGGCCATTATGGAGACCCAGTACTTC. Translating gives CASSFGAGEAIMETQYF.

This clone has more than one count but fewer than ten. This rearrangement joins TRBV12-3 or TRBV12-4 to TRBJ2-5, with a weak D call TRBD1 (5 bases). The V and J ends lost 6 bases and 5 bases respectively, with 10 bases between them. The CDR3 extends over 12 amino acids. The CDR3 protein is CASSPGRETQYF. The CDR3 bases are TGTGCCAGCAGCCCAGGGCGGGAGACCCAGTACTTC.

By share of the sample, this clone is medium-sized. This chain connects TRBV6-2 or TRBV6-3 to TRBJ1-5, with D possibly being TRBD1 (6 bases). The V gene lost 10 bases and the J gene lost 6 bases, with 13 bases spanning the gap. The germline V gene has CDR1 MNHEY and CDR2 SVGEGT. The CDR3 totals 12 residues. In nucleotides, the CDR3 is TGTGCCACCCAAACGGGGGCTCAGCCCCAGCATTTT. Its protein is CATQTGAQPQHF.

Many counts were recorded for this clone. The chain carries TRBV12-3 or TRBV12-4 and TRBJ1-3, with 8 bases fitting TRBD1. The CDR3 is made up of 16 amino acids. V dropped 1 base and J dropped 4; count of bases not matched to a gene: 6. CDR3 sequence (DNA): TGTGCCAGCAGTTTAGACCGGACAGGGTCGGGAAACACCATATATTTT. It codes for CASSLDRTGSGNTIYF.

The CDR3 reads CASRGEGSVMQYF. Here the CDR3 DNA reads TGTGCCAGTAGAGGTGAGGGAAGTGTCATGCAGTACTTC. V is TRBV19 and J is TRBJ2-7; maybe TRBD2 (5 bases). The length of the CDR3 is 13 residues. The germline V and J ends were trimmed by 6 bases and 9 bases, with 18 bases remaining between them. Germline V gives CDR1 LNHDA, CDR2 SQIVND (reference sequence). The full variable domain, its missing parts supplied by reference TRBV19 and TRBJ2-7, is DGGITQSPKYLFRKEGQNVTLSCEQNLNHDAMYWYRQDPGQGLRLIYYSQIVNDFQKGDIAEGYSVSREKKESFPLTVTSAQKNPTAFYLCASRGEGSVMQYFGPGTRLTVT.

This clone showed up just once. The chain's CDR3 is CAWSLRATTYEQYF. As DNA, the CDR3 is TGTGCCTGGAGTTTGCGGGCCACTACCTACGAGCAGTACTTC. J is TRBJ2-7 and V is TRBV30; maybe TRBD2 (5 bases). Trimming cost V 2 bases and J 2 bases, with 13 bases left between them. Germline V lookup: CDR1 GTSNPN, CDR2 SVGIG (reference sequence). The CDR3 is 14 amino acids. The entire variable domain, with the rest obtained from reference TRBV30 and TRBJ2-7, is as follows: SQTIHQWPATLVQPVGSPLSLECTVEGTSNPNLYWYRQAAGRGLQLLFYSVGIGQISSEVPQNLSASRPQDRQFILSSKKLLLSDSGFYLCAWSLRATTYEQYFGPGTRLTVT.

V and J are TRBV27 and TRBJ2-7; 10 nucleotides line up with TRBD1. This CDR3 is built from 14 residues. CDR1 MNHEY and CDR2 SMNVEV come from the germline V gene (reference sequence). Trimming at V came to 10 bases and at J to 4 bases, leaving 10 bases not matched to a gene. The CDR3: CAIAPGTGEYEQYF. Written as DNA, the CDR3 is TGTGCCATCGCGCCCGGGACAGGGGAGTACGAGCAGTACTTC.

The chain recombines TRBV15 with TRBJ1-5, with D maybe TRBD1 (5 bases). The CDR3 is made up of 14 amino acids. Trimming took 3 bases from V and 6 from J, leaving 12 bases between them. Germline loops: CDR1 LNHNV, CDR2 YYDKDF (reference sequence). Written as DNA, the CDR3 is TGTGCCACCAGCAGCCCATCGACAGTTCAGCCCCAGCATTTT. Translated: CATSSPSTVQPQHF.

The chain carries TRBV19 and TRBJ2-1; 8 bases are shared with TRBD2. CDR1 and CDR2 from the germline V gene are LNHDA and SQIVND (reference sequence). With 2 bases clipped from V and 0 bases from J, the junction kept 12 bases outside the gene matches. The CDR3 covers 19 residues. The CDR3 DNA reads as TGTGCCAGTAGTATAATCTGGGTGGCTAGCGGGCACTCCTACAATGAGCAGTTCTTC. It is translated as CASSIIWVASGHSYNEQFF.

The chain links TRBV28 to TRBJ2-7; D uncertain. V was pared by 7 bases and J by 2 bases, with 9 bases between. CDR3 length: 12 residues. The germline CDR1 and CDR2 sequences are MDHEN and SYDVKM. The CDR3 DNA sequence: TGTGCCAGCAAGGGTCAGACCTACGAGCAGTACTTC. It codes for CASKGQTYEQYF.

This clone was observed at least ten times. This chain links TRBV15 with TRBJ2-5; 11 bases are a match to TRBD2. J was trimmed by 1 base and V by 5 bases; bases with no gene match: 6. The CDR3 has 16 residues. CDR1 and CDR2 from the germline V gene are LNHNV and YYDKDF (reference sequence). The CDR3 loop is CATSFGLAGTQETQYF. The CDR3 coding sequence is TGTGCCACCAGCTTTGGACTAGCGGGCACCCAAGAGACCCAGTACTTC.

This clone came up once. The rearrangement uses TRBV4-2 and TRBJ2-1; 7 nucleotides match TRBD2. The J segment lost 0 bases and the V segment lost 4 bases, leaving 15 bases of the junction unmatched. This CDR3 spans 19 amino acids. Germline lookup yields CDR1 LGHNA and CDR2 YNFKEQ. The CDR3 here is CASSLTGTTTPFSYNEQFF. In nucleotides, the CDR3 is TGTGCCAGCAGCCTAACCGGGACTACTACACCCTTCTCCTACAATGAGCAGTTCTTC.

This clone was detected ten times or more. The V gene is TRBV28, the J gene TRBJ2-1; D unclear. CDR1 and CDR2 from the germline V gene are MDHEN and SYDVKM. V gave up 4 bases and J gave up 8 bases, with 6 bases separating them. This CDR3 comprises 11 residues. The CDR3 DNA reads TGTGCCAGCAGTTACCGGGATGAGCAGTTCTTC. This gives the protein CASSYRDEQFF. Full variable domain (rest looked up from reference TRBV28 and TRBJ2-1): DVKVTQSSRYLVKRTGEKVFLECVQDMDHENMFWYRQDPGLGLRLIYFSYDVKMKEKGDIPEGYSVSREKKERFSLILESASTNQTSMYLCASSYRDEQFFGPGTRLTVL.

This clone was seen a single time. CDR3 DNA sequence: TGCAGCGTGGAGACAGGGGTGGCAACTAATGAAAAACTGTTTTTT. This codes for CSVETGVATNEKLFF. This chain links TRBV20-1 with TRBJ1-4; TRBD1 matches 8 bases. The CDR3 runs to 15 residues. The germline V gene encodes CDR1 DFQATT and CDR2 SNEGSKA (reference sequence).

The chain couples TRBV27 to TRBJ2-4; D may correspond to TRBD1 or TRBD2 (5 bases each). This CDR3 has 14 residues. V was trimmed by 5 bases and J by 9 bases, leaving 17 bases between them. Germline V gene data show CDR1 as MNHEY and CDR2 as SMNVEV (reference sequence). The CDR3 here is CASSRKGKGSIQYF. The DNA of the CDR3 is TGTGCCAGCAGTAGGAAGGGGAAGGGGAGCATTCAGTACTTC.

This chain links TRBV5-1 with TRBJ2-7; 9 bases match TRBD1. The germline V gene encodes CDR1 SGHRS and CDR2 YFSETQ. CDR3 length equals 15 residues. V was pared by 4 bases and J by 0 bases, with 5 bases of the junction left unmatched. The CDR3 sequence is CASSGGTGSSYEQYF. As DNA, the CDR3 is TGCGCCAGCAGCGGCGGGACAGGGAGCTCCTACGAGCAGTACTTC.